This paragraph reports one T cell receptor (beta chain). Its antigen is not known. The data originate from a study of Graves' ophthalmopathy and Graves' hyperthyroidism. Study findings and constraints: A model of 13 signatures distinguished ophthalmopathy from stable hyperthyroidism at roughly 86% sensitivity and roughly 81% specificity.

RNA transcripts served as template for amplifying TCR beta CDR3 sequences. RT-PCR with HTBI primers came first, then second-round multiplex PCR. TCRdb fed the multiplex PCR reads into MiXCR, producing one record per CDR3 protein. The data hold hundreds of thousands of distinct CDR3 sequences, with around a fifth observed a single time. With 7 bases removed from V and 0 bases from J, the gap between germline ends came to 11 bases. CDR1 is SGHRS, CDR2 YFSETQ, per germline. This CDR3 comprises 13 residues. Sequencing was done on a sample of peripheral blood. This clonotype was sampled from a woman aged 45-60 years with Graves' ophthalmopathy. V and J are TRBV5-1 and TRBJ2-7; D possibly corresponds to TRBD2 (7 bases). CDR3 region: CASRRGPSYEQYF. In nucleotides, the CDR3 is TGCGCCAGCCGGCGGGGGCCCTCCTACGAGCAGTACTTC. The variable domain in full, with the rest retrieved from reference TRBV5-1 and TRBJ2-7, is KAGVTQTPRYLIKTRGQQVTLSCSPISGHRSVSWYQQTPGQGLQFLFEYFSETQRNKGNFPGRFSGRQFSNSRSEMNVSTLELGDSALYLCASRRGPSYEQYFGPGTRLTVT.